The clone carrying this T cell receptor (beta chain) has a handful of counts. Its antigen is not known. Each CDR3 protein gets one entry after TCRdb re-called the reads with MiXCR. The sample has around 770,000 distinct CDR3 sequences; almost 30% are singletons. The source of the sample is a study of T cell repertoires in cytomegalovirus infection. The wider study: Recently identified HLA-C-restricted CMV epitopes were among the peptides used.

Sequencing used cultured CD8+ T cells from PBMCs, obtained from culture after CMV antigen stimulation. The sequence derives from a human donor in good health (CMV status not recorded). Some clones in this sample may be carry-over from other donors' samples.

The CDR3 region is CASSSRSYPYEQYV. The CDR3 DNA reads TGTGCCAGCAGCTCCCGTAGTTATCCCTACGAGCAGTACGTC. This rearrangement joins TRBV11-2 to TRBJ2-7; D is undetermined. The V and J ends lost 4 bases and 2 bases respectively, with 12 bases between them. This CDR3 region has 14 residues. Per the germline V gene, CDR1 is SGHAT and CDR2 is FQNNGV.